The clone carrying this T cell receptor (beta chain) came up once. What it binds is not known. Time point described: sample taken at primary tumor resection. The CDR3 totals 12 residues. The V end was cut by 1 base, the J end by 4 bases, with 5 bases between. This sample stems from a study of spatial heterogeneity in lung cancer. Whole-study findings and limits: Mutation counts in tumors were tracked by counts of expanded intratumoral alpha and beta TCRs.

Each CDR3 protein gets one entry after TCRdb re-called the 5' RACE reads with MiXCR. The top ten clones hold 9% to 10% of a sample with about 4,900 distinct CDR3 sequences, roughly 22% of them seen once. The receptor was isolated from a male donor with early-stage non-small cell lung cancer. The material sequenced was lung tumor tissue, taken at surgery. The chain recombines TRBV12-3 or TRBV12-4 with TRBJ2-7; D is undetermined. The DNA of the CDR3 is TGTGCCAGCAGTTTAGTCCAGTACGAGCAGTACTTC. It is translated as CASSLVQYEQYF.